The 15 T cell receptor beta chains below come from one sample, sequenced in a study of technical replicates of blood from a handful of donors. The data were produced by immunoSEQ multiplex PCR, yet TCRdb's version contains in-frame clones alone and is incomplete. Here the sample spans tens of thousands of clones, roughly 98% being singletons. The sequenced sample was T cells isolated from PBMCs. Every receptor here comes from a human donor in good health.

V usage is TRBV5-1 and J usage is TRBJ2-3; 7 nucleotides match TRBD2. Germline CDR1 is SGHRS and CDR2 is YFSETQ. CDR3 length equals 15 residues. Trimming at V came to 0 bases and at J to 1 base, leaving 2 bases not matched to a gene. The CDR3 nucleotides are TGCGCCAGCAGCTTGGACCGGGAGGGCACAGATACGCAGTATTTT. Translating gives CASSLDREGTDTQYF.

In DNA form, the CDR3 reads TGTGCCAGCAGTTACGCGGGAGGGATCACAGATACGCAGTATTTT. Protein sequence: CASSYAGGITDTQYF. V usage is TRBV28 and J usage is TRBJ2-3; 9 bases are shared with TRBD2. Losses at the gene ends were 4 bases for V and 2 bases for J; bases not matched to a gene: 4. The CDR3 consists of 15 residues. Germline CDR1 is MDHEN and CDR2 is SYDVKM. Based on the CDR3 plus reference TRBV28 and TRBJ2-3, the full variable domain is DVKVTQSSRYLVKRTGEKVFLECVQDMDHENMFWYRQDPGLGLRLIYFSYDVKMKEKGDIPEGYSVSREKKERFSLILESASTNQTSMYLCASSYAGGITDTQYFGPGTRLTVL.

V and J are TRBV6-6 and TRBJ1-4, with D possibly being TRBD1 (6 bases). The CDR3 has 14 amino acids. The germline V and J ends were trimmed by 5 bases and 7 bases, with 14 bases remaining between them. Germline V lookup: CDR1 MNHNY, CDR2 SVGAGI (reference sequence). CDR3 DNA: TGTGCCAGCAGTGTACAGGGTGGTGTTGAAAAACTGTTTTTT. It encodes CASSVQGGVEKLFF.

The CDR3 is CATMGTGGHQPQHF. Here the CDR3 DNA reads TGTGCCACCATGGGGACAGGGGGTCATCAGCCCCAGCATTTT. V and J are TRBV19 and TRBJ1-5; 11 bases align to TRBD1. Germline CDR1 LNHDA, CDR2 SQIVND (reference sequence). The J segment lost 5 bases and the V segment lost 10 bases, leaving 7 bases of the junction unmatched. The CDR3 has 14 residues.

The gene calls are TRBV5-1 and TRBJ2-1; 7 bases match TRBD1. Germline V lookup: CDR1 SGHRS, CDR2 YFSETQ. CDR3 length: 16 residues. V was clipped by 2 bases and J by 4 bases; unmatched bases: 9. The CDR3 protein is CASSFRQGEFYNEQFF. The DNA of the CDR3 is TGCGCCAGCAGCTTTAGGCAGGGGGAATTTTACAATGAGCAGTTCTTC.

V gene TRBV18 combines with J gene TRBJ2-1; TRBD1 might be the D (6 bases). V dropped 6 bases and J dropped 6 bases, with 12 bases sitting between them. Germline-derived CDR1 and CDR2 are KGHSH and LQKENI. The CDR3 loop spans 13 amino acids. The CDR3 nucleotides are TGTGCCAGCTCCCCCGGACAGTTCAATGAGCAGTTCTTC. Amino acid sequence: CASSPGQFNEQFF.

This chain uses TRBV10-1 with TRBJ2-3; D is uncertain. Germline loops: CDR1 WNHNN, CDR2 SYGVQD (reference sequence). The CDR3 has 11 residues. V was shortened by 3 bases and J by 12 bases, with 10 bases between the two germline ends. CDR3 coding DNA: TGCGCCAGCAGTGACCAGGCTCGCCAGTATTTT. This sequence encodes CASSDQARQYF.

The V call is TRBV2, the J call TRBJ2-1, with D possibly matching TRBD1 (5 bases). The CDR3 runs 13 residues. Germline CDR1 is SNHLY and CDR2 is FYNNEI. Trimming pared 7 bases from V and 5 bases from J, leaving 12 bases between. The CDR3 sequence: CASTQGRDNEQFF. In DNA form, the CDR3 reads TGTGCCAGCACCCAGGGTAGGGACAATGAGCAGTTCTTC.

This clone showed up just once. This chain connects TRBV4-2 to TRBJ1-2; weak D call: TRBD1 (5 bases). The ends were cut back, 0 bases at V and 6 bases at J, with 17 bases in the middle. The CDR3 sequence is 16 residues long. Germline CDR1 and CDR2: LGHNA and YNFKEQ. The CDR3 DNA reads TGTGCCAGCAGCCAAGAAGTTTGGGGGGAAGGACATGGCTACACCTTC. Translated, it gives CASSQEVWGEGHGYTF.

The V and J genes are TRBV29-1 and TRBJ1-1; no reliable D call. Germline CDR1 is SQVTM and CDR2 is ANQGSEA. Trimming stripped 7 bases from V and 1 base from J, with 13 bases between. The CDR3 length is 13 residues. The CDR3 loop is CSATDLTNTEAFF. The CDR3 nucleotides read TGCAGCGCCACTGATCTTACGAACACTGAAGCTTTCTTT.

The J gene is TRBJ1-4, the V gene TRBV19; D remains ambiguous. The CDR3 has 15 residues. V was cut by 3 bases and J by 6 bases, with 14 bases left in between. The germline gives CDR1 LNHDA, CDR2 SQIVND (reference sequence). The CDR3 DNA is TGTGCCAGTAGTATCCGTAGGTGGGAGGATGAAAAACTGTTTTTT. Translation gives CASSIRRWEDEKLFF.

The chain has TRBV5-1 and TRBJ2-1; a weak D match, TRBD2 (5 bases). CDR3 size: 12 residues. The germline CDR1 and CDR2 sequences are SGHRS and YFSETQ. With 4 bases removed from V and 5 bases from J, the gap between germline ends came to 7 bases. CDR3 DNA sequence: TGCGCCAGCAGCCGGGGTCACAATGAGCAGTTCTTC. It specifies CASSRGHNEQFF.

The chain recombines TRBV5-1 with TRBJ1-6; perhaps TRBD1 as D (6 bases). Deletions cut 0 bases from V and 7 bases from J, with 11 bases between. This CDR3 spans 15 amino acids. Germline V CDR1 and CDR2: SGHRS, YFSETQ. The CDR3 nucleotides read TGCGCCAGCAGCTTGGTGACAGGTCAAAATTCACCCCTCCACTTT. Protein sequence: CASSLVTGQNSPLHF.

This chain links TRBV29-1 with TRBJ2-3; D gene unclear. Germline V lookup: CDR1 SQVTM, CDR2 ANQGSEA. V was trimmed by 6 bases and J by 4 bases, leaving 11 bases between them. The CDR3 has 12 amino acids. CDR3 DNA sequence: TGCAGCGTCCCCTCCCCTTCAGATACGCAGTATTTT. It yields the protein CSVPSPSDTQYF.

The gene calls are TRBV5-1 and TRBJ1-3; D is undetermined. V lost 0 bases and J lost 0, with 7 bases in between. Germline assignment: CDR1 SGHRS and CDR2 YFSETQ. The CDR3 runs 15 residues. CDR3 region: CASSLGAHSGNTIYF. The CDR3 DNA follows: TGCGCCAGCAGCTTGGGAGCCCACTCTGGAAACACCATATATTTT.